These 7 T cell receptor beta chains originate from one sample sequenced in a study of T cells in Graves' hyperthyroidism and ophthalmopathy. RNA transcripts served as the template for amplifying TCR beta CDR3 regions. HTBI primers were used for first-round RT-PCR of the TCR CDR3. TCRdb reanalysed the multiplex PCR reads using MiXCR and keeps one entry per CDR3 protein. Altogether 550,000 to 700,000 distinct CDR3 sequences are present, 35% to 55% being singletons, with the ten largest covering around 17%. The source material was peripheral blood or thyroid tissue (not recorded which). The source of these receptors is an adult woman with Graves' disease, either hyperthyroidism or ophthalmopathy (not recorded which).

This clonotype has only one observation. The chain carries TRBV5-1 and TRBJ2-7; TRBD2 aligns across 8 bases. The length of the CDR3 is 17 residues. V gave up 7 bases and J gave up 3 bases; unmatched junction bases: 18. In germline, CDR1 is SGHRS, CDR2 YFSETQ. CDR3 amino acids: CASAGDPSERENYEQYF. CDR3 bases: TGCGCCAGCGCCGGTGACCCGTCCGAGCGGGAGAACTACGAGCAGTACTTC.

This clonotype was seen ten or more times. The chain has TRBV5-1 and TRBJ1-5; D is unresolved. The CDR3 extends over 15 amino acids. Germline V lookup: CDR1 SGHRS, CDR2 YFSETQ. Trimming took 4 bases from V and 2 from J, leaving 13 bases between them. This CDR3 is CASSRTGIGNQPQHF. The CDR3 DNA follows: TGCGCCAGCAGCCGAACTGGGATCGGCAATCAGCCCCAGCATTTT.

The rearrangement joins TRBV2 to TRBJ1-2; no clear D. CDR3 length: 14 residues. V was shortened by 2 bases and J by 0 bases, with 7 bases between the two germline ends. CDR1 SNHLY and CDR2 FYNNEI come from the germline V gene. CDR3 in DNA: TGTGCCAGCAGTGAACAAGCCGCTAACTATGGCTACACCTTC. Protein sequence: CASSEQAANYGYTF.

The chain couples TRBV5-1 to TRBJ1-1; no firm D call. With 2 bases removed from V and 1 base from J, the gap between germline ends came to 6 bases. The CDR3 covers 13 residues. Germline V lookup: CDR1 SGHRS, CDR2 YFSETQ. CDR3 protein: CASSFDTNTEAFF. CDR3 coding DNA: TGCGCCAGCAGCTTTGACACGAACACTGAAGCTTTCTTT.

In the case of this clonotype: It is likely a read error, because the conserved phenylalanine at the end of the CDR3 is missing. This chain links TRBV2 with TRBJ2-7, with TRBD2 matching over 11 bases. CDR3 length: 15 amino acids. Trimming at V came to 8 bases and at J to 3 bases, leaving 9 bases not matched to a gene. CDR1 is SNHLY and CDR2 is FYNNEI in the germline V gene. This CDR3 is CASVEGTSGFYEQYL. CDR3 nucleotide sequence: TGTGCCAGCGTTGAAGGGACTAGCGGATTCTACGAGCAGTACCTC.

The CDR3 loop is CASSQMGAQGDTEAFF. As DNA, the CDR3 is TGTGCCAGCAGCCAGATGGGGGCACAGGGGGACACTGAAGCTTTCTTT. This chain links TRBV7-9 with TRBJ1-1; 8 positions match TRBD1. This CDR3 is built from 16 residues. Unmatched junction bases numbered 11, after V lost 5 bases and J lost 3 bases. Germline assignment: CDR1 SEHNR and CDR2 FQNEAQ (reference sequence).

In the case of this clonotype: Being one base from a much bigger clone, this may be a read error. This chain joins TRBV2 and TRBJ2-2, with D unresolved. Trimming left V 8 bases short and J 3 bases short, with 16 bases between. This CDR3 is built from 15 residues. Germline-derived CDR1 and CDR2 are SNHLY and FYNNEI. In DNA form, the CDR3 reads TGTGCCAGCGTCCTGGCGAGAGGTTACACCGGGGAGCTGTTTTTT. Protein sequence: CASVLARGYTGELFF.